These T cell receptor beta chains were read from a single sample in a study of blood T cell repertoires in COVID-19. Profiling relied on immunoSEQ multiplex PCR, and the TCRdb table lists in-frame clones only, not all of them. Here the sample spans roughly 14,000 clones, roughly four fifths being singletons. Sequenced: peripheral blood. Receptors originate from a boy younger than 10 with active or convalescent COVID-19. The CDR3 runs from the conserved cysteine through the conserved F or W. D genes are given only for firm matches. Not all rows give a size; the values are once, few, many and, for expanded clones, a class.

size: .; J: TRBJ2-7; V: TRBV2; D: .; DNA: TGTGCCAGCCTCCGACTGGGGCAGGGGCTATCAAACGAGCAGTACTTC; CDR3: CASLRLGQGLSNEQYF
size: .; J: TRBJ1-2; V: TRBV6-2/TRBV6-3; D: .; DNA: TGTGCCAGCAGTTACGCCGGAATTGGCAGGTTAGCTAACTATGGCTACACCTTC; CDR3: CASSYAGIGRLANYGYTF
size: .; J: TRBJ1-2; V: TRBV6-2/TRBV6-3; D: TRBD1; DNA: TGTGCCAGCAGCCGCGACAGGGTCTATGGCTACACCTTC; CDR3: CASSRDRVYGYTF
size: .; J: TRBJ2-5; V: TRBV18; D: TRBD2; DNA: TGTGCCAGCTCACCTCCTATAGCGGGAGGGAGTGAGACCCAGTACTTC; CDR3: CASSPPIAGGSETQYF
size: .; J: TRBJ2-7; V: TRBV6-2/TRBV6-3; D: TRBD1; DNA: TGTGCCAGCAGCGATAGAACGACAGGGTTTTCCTACGAGCAGTACTTC; CDR3: CASSDRTTGFSYEQYF
size: .; J: TRBJ2-1; V: TRBV11-2; D: .; DNA: TGTGCCAGCAGCCTTCGACAGGCCGGCTCCTACAATGAGCAGTTCTTC; CDR3: CASSLRQAGSYNEQFF
size: .; J: TRBJ1-1; V: TRBV4-1; D: TRBD1; DNA: TGCGCCAGCAGCCTCCTCAGGGGGAACGCGGCTGAAGCTTTCTTT; CDR3: CASSLLRGNAAEAFF
size: .; J: TRBJ1-1; V: TRBV7-9; D: .; DNA: TGTGCCAGCAGCGTTTTCGCCGGGTTCTACACTGAAGCTTTCTTT; CDR3: CASSVFAGFYTEAFF
size: .; J: TRBJ1-4; V: TRBV9; D: .; DNA: TGTGCCAGCAGCGTAGGAGAGGTTCGGGCTAATGAAAAACTGTTTTTT; CDR3: CASSVGEVRANEKLFF
size: .; J: TRBJ2-5; V: TRBV19; D: .; DNA: TGTGCCAGTAGTATGTCAGGGGCAAGTGAGACCCAGTACTTC; CDR3: CASSMSGASETQYF
size: few; J: TRBJ1-2; V: TRBV29-1; D: TRBD1; DNA: TGCAGCGTCGATACAGGGGGCCACTATGGCTACACCTTC; CDR3: CSVDTGGHYGYTF
size: once; J: TRBJ1-6; V: TRBV11-2; D: TRBD1; DNA: TGTGCCAGCAGCCCCCTGACAGGGGGGAATTCACCCCTCCACTTT; CDR3: CASSPLTGGNSPLHF
size: .; J: TRBJ2-1; V: TRBV5-1; D: .; DNA: TGCGCCAGCAGCCAGGGGGGAAATGAGCAGTTCTTC; CDR3: CASSQGGNEQFF
size: .; J: TRBJ2-5; V: TRBV12-3/TRBV12-4; D: .; DNA: TGTGCCAGCAGTTTCGGGGAGACCCAGTACTTC; CDR3: CASSFGETQYF
size: .; J: TRBJ1-3; V: TRBV5-4; D: TRBD1; DNA: TGTGCCAGCAGCTGGGCGGGACAGGGATTTGGAAACACCATATATTTT; CDR3: CASSWAGQGFGNTIYF
size: .; J: TRBJ1-2; V: TRBV3-1/TRBV3-2; D: .; DNA: TGTGCCAGCAGCCGTAGCGGGACCTTACTTAACTATGGCTACACCTTC; CDR3: CASSRSGTLLNYGYTF
size: .; J: TRBJ2-7; V: TRBV12-3/TRBV12-4; D: .; DNA: TGTGCCAGCAGCCCCCGGGGGTTCGAGCAGTACTTC; CDR3: CASSPRGFEQYF
size: .; J: TRBJ2-2; V: TRBV11-2; D: TRBD2; DNA: TGTGCCAGCAGCTTTAGCGGGAGGGCCTATGGGACCGGGGAGCTGTTTTTT; CDR3: CASSFSGRAYGTGELFF